This record concerns one TCR beta chain sequence. The data were taken from a study of blood T cell repertoires in COVID-19. Study in general: Italy, Spain and the United States were the sources of the convalescent and acute COVID-19 samples.

Germline V gene data show CDR1 as SGDLS and CDR2 as YYNGEE. The CDR3 runs 17 residues. Unmatched junction bases numbered 8, after V lost 3 bases and J lost 2 bases. As handled by the study authors: It was from reference gene primer amplification that nucleated cell counts were estimated. Repertoires were generated with immunoSEQ multiplex PCR, while TCRdb's copy carries only in-frame clones and drops some. The DNA gave D and trimming, while V, J and clone size come from that table. The sample has about 130,000 clones, approximately 89% seen once. Sequenced: peripheral blood. The TCR originated in a woman aged 70-85 years with COVID-19, enrolled during active disease. V and J are TRBV9 and TRBJ2-2, with 9 bases fitting TRBD2. CDR3 protein: CASSGLTSGRNTGELFF. CDR3 nucleotide sequence: TGTGCCAGCAGCGGACTCACTAGCGGGCGTAACACCGGGGAGCTGTTTTTT.